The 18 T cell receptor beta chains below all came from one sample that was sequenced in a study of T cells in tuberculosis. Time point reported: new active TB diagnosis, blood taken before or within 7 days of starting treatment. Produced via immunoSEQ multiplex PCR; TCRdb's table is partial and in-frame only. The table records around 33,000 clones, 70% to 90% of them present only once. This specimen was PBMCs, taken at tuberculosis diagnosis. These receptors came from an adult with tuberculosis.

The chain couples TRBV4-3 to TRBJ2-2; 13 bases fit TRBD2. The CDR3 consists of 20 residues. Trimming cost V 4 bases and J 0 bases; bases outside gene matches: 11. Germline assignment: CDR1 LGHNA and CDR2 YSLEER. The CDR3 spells CASSRSYGLAGAANTGELFF. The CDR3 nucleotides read TGCGCCAGCAGCCGCTCTTATGGACTAGCGGGAGCCGCGAACACCGGGGAGCTGTTTTTT.

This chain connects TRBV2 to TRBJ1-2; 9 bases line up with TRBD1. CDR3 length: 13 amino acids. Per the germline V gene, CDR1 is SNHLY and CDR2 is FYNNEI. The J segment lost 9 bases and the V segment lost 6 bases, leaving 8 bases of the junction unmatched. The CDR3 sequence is CASRADRGVSYTF. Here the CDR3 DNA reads TGTGCCAGCAGGGCCGACAGGGGGGTAAGCTACACCTTC. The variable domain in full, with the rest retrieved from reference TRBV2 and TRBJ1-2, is EPEVTQTPSHQVTQMGQEVILRCVPISNHLYFYWYRQILGQKVEFLVSFYNNEISEKSEIFDDQFSVERPDGSNFTLKIRSTKLEDSAMYFCASRADRGVSYTFGSGTRLTVV.

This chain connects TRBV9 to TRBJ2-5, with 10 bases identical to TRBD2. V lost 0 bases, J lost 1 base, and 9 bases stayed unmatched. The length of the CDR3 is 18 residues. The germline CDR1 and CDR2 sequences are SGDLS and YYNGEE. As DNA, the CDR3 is TGTGCCAGCAGCGTAGGGGGGGCAGCGGGAGGGGCCCAAGAGACCCAGTACTTC. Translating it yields CASSVGGAAGGAQETQYF.

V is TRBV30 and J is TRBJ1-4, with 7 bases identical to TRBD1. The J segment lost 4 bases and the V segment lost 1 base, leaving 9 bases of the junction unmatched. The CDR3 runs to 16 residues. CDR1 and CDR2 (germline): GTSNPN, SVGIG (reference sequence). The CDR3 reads CAWSEDRLLVNEKLFF. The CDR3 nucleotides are TGTGCCTGGAGTGAGGACAGGCTCCTCGTTAATGAAAAACTGTTTTTT.

The CDR3 here is CASSSARQGYEQYF. CDR3 nucleotide sequence: TGTGCCAGCAGTTCCGCTCGACAGGGGTACGAGCAGTACTTC. The rearrangement joins TRBV28 to TRBJ2-7; 8 nucleotides align to TRBD1. CDR3 length equals 14 residues. Germline V gene sequence: CDR1 MDHEN, CDR2 SYDVKM. With 4 bases clipped from V and 4 bases from J, the junction kept 6 bases outside the gene matches.

As DNA, the CDR3 is TGTGCCAGCAGCCAGGCCGGTTGGGGCTTGCAGACTGAAGCTTTCTTT. It translates to CASSQAGWGLQTEAFF. The genes are TRBV5-6 and TRBJ1-1; possible D gene TRBD1, 5 bases. The V end was cut by 4 bases, the J end by 5 bases, with 21 bases between. Germline assignment: CDR1 SGHDT and CDR2 YYEEEE. The CDR3 runs 16 residues.

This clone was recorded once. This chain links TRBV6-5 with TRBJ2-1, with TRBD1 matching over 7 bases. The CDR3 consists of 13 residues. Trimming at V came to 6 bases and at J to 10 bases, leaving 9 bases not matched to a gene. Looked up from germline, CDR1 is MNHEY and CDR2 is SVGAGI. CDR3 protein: CASSQSRGREQFF. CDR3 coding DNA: TGTGCCAGCAGCCAAAGTAGGGGGCGGGAGCAGTTCTTC.

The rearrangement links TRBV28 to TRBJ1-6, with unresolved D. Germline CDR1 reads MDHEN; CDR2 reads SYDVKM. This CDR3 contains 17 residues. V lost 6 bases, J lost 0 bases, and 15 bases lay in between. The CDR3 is CASSPWRGDSYNSPLHF. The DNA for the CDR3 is TGTGCCAGCAGCCCCTGGCGGGGAGACTCCTATAATTCACCCCTCCACTTT.

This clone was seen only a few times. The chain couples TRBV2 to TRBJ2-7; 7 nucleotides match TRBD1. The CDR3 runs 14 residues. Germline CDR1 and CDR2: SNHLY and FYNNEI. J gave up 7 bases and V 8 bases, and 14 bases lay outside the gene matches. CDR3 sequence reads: CASGLQGKSVEQYF. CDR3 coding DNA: TGTGCCAGCGGATTACAGGGGAAAAGTGTTGAGCAGTACTTC.

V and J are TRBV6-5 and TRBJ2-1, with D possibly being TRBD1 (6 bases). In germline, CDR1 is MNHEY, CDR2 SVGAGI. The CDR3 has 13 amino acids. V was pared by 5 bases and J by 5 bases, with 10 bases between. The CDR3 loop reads CASSQGLNNEQFF. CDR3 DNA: TGTGCCAGCAGTCAGGGGCTTAACAATGAGCAGTTCTTC.

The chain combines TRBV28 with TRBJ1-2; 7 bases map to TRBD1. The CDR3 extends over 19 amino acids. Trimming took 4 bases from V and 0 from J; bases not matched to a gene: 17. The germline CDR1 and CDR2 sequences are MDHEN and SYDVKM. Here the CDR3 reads CASSSPGTGTEQANYGYTF. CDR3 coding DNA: TGTGCCAGCAGTTCCCCCGGCACCGGGACAGAACAAGCTAACTATGGCTACACCTTC.

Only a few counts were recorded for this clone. The CDR3 sequence: CASSVGEGVEQYF. The DNA for the CDR3 is TGTGCCAGCAGCGTCGGGGAGGGGGTCGAGCAGTACTTC. The chain combines TRBV11-2 with TRBJ2-7, with TRBD2 as a possible D gene (7 bases). The germline V gene encodes CDR1 SGHAT and CDR2 FQNNGV. The V gene lost 5 bases and the J gene lost 6 bases, with 14 bases spanning the gap. The CDR3 sequence is 13 residues long.

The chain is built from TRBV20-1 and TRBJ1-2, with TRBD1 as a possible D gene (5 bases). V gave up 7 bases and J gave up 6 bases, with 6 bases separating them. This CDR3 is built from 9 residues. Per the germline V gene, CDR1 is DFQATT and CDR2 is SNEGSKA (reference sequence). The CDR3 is CSGGDGYTF. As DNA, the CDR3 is TGCAGTGGGGGCGATGGCTACACCTTC.

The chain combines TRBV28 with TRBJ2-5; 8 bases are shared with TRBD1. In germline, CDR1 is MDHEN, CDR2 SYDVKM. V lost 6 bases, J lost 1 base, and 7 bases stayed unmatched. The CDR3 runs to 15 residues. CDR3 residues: CASRSDRGAQETQYF. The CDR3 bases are TGTGCCAGCAGATCAGACAGGGGCGCCCAAGAGACCCAGTACTTC.

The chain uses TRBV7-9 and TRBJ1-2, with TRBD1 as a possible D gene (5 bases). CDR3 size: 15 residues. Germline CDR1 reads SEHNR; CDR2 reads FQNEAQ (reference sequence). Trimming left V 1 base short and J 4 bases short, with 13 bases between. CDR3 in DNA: TGTGCCAGCAGCTTAGGTACAGGCTTTACCTATGGCTACACCTTC. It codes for CASSLGTGFTYGYTF.

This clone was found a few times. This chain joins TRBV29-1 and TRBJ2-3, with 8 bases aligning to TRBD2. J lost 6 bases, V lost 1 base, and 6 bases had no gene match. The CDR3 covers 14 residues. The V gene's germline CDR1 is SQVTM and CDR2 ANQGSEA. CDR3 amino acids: CSVEVGLAGDTQYF. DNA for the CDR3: TGCAGCGTTGAAGTTGGACTAGCCGGCGATACGCAGTATTTT.

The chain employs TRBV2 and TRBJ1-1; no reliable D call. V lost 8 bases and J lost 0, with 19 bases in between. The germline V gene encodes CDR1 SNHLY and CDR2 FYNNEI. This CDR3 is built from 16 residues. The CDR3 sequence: CASLAGIGSMNTEAFF. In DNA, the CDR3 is TGTGCCAGCCTAGCTGGGATTGGTTCCATGAACACTGAAGCTTTCTTT.

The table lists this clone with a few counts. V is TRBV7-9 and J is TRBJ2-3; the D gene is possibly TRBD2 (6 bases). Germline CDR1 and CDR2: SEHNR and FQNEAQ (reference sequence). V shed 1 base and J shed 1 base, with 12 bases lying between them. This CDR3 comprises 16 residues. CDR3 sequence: CASSLVLGGGTDTQYF. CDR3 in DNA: TGTGCCAGCAGCTTAGTTCTCGGCGGGGGCACAGATACGCAGTATTTT.